A selection of T cell receptor beta chains follows, all from one sample in a study of read filtering for tumor transcriptome and immune sequencing. Each CDR3 protein gets one entry after TCRdb re-called the reads with MiXCR. The sample includes over 45,000 distinct CDR3 sequences, around a fifth of them seen just once. Specimen: a population of CD138-negative cells sorted from bone marrow. These receptors were collected from a donor over 35 with multiple myeloma. Both conserved end residues are part of each CDR3. A D gene is named only where the DNA matches it firmly. Size is omitted from some rows. Given values are once, few, many or a class for expanded clones.

TRBJ2-5	.	TRBV20-1	12	many	TGCAGTGTGAAGGGGCAGGGAGAGACCCAGTACTTC	CSVKGQGETQYF
TRBJ2-7	TRBD1	TRBV12-3/TRBV12-4	12	many	TGTGCCAGCAAGACAGGGGAGGCCGAGCAGTACTTC	CASKTGEAEQYF
TRBJ2-2	.	TRBV5-6	16	many	TGTGCCAGCAGCCCCAGGCCCCAACCGAACACCGGGGAGCTGTTTTTT	CASSPRPQPNTGELFF
TRBJ2-1	.	TRBV5-1	15	medium-sized	TGCGCCAGCAGCTTGGCCCCAGGGGAGCACAATGAGCAGTTCTTC	CASSLAPGEHNEQFF
TRBJ1-1	.	TRBV12-3/TRBV12-4	15	.	TGTGCCAGCAGTTTCGGGGGGGGGTCCTTTATTGAAGCTTTCTTT	CASSFGGGSFIEAFF
TRBJ2-7	.	TRBV4-2	15	.	TGTGCCAGCAGCCAGGCGGGTCCCCGGTCCTACGAGCAGTACTTC	CASSQAGPRSYEQYF
TRBJ2-5	.	TRBV20-1	13	.	TGCAGTGCCAATGAACAGGGCTACGAGACCCAGTACTTC	CSANEQGYETQYF
TRBJ1-6	.	TRBV5-1	14	.	TGCGCCAGCAGCTTGGATCAATATAATTCACCCCTCCACTTT	CASSLDQYNSPLHF
TRBJ2-1	TRBD2	TRBV18	15	.	TGTGCCAGCTCACCGAAGACTAGCGGGAGTAATGAGCAGTTCTTC	CASSPKTSGSNEQFF
TRBJ2-7	.	TRBV18	14	few	TGTGCCAGCTCACTCTCGGGACGGTCCTACGAGCAGTACTTC	CASSLSGRSYEQYF
TRBJ2-3	.	TRBV6-5	14	many	TGTGCCAGCAGCAGACAGAGGAGCACAGATACGCAGTATTTT	CASSRQRSTDTQYF
TRBJ2-7	TRBD2	TRBV19	15	many	TGTGCCAGTAGTATACGGAGTCTAGCGGGAGACGAGCAGTACTTC	CASSIRSLAGDEQYF
TRBJ1-1	.	TRBV6-5	13	many	TGTGCCAGCTTCGGGTCCCCGAACACTGAAGCTTTCTTT	CASFGSPNTEAFF
TRBJ2-1	TRBD2	TRBV4-1	17	medium-sized	TGCGCCAGCAGCCAAGATAGGTTCCGGGGGGGCCACGATGAGCAGTTCTTC	CASSQDRFRGGHDEQFF
TRBJ2-7	TRBD1	TRBV28	15	.	TGTGCCAGCAGTTCCGGACAGGGTGTGGCCTACGTGCAGTACTTC	CASSSGQGVAYVQYF
TRBJ2-6	TRBD2	TRBV10-3	16	many	TGTGCCATCAGTTCCGGACTAGGCTCTGGGGCCAACGTCCTGACTTTC	CAISSGLGSGANVLTF
TRBJ2-3	.	TRBV20-1	10	.	TGCAGTGCTAGCTCAGATACGCAGTATTTT	CSASSDTQYF
TRBJ2-1	.	TRBV5-1	15	many	TGCGCCAGCACCCTATCTGGCAGTTCCCTTAATGAGCAGTTCTTC	CASTLSGSSLNEQFF
TRBJ1-1	.	TRBV28	14	few	TGTGCCAGCAGTTTAATAGGCCTGGGAACTGAAGCTTTCTTT	CASSLIGLGTEAFF
TRBJ2-1	.	TRBV27	18	many	TGTGCCAGCAGTTTATCGGGGCAGGGTTTAAGCTCCTGCAATGAGCAGTTCTTC	CASSLSGQGLSSCNEQFF
TRBJ2-3	TRBD2	TRBV20-1	16	many	TGCAGTGCTAGAGTCTCTAGCGGGGGGCCAACAGATACGCAGTATTTT	CSARVSSGGPTDTQYF
TRBJ1-1	.	TRBV25-1	14	many	TGTGCCAGCAGTGAGGCAGACATACACACTGAAGCTTTCTTT	CASSEADIHTEAFF
TRBJ2-1	.	TRBV29-1	11	many	TGCAGCGTTCAAACCTACAATGAGCAGTTCTTC	CSVQTYNEQFF
TRBJ2-5	TRBD2	TRBV20-1	14	.	TGCAGTGCTAGTTACGGGGGGTCGCAAGAGACCCAGTACTTC	CSASYGGSQETQYF
TRBJ1-5	.	TRBV28	14	many	TGTGCCAGCAGAAAGACTAATAGCAATCAGCCCCAGCATTTT	CASRKTNSNQPQHF
TRBJ2-1	TRBD2	TRBV19	15	many	TGTGCCAGTAGTCCACTAGCGGCAGCGCTTAATGAGCAGTTCTTC	CASSPLAAALNEQFF
TRBJ2-3	.	TRBV3-1	14	few	TGTGCCAGCAGCCCAACGGGAGCGGCAGATACGCAGTATTTT	CASSPTGAADTQYF
TRBJ2-7	.	TRBV11-2	14	.	TGTGCCAGCAGCCCCGTATTGGAGGGATACGAGCAGTACTTC	CASSPVLEGYEQYF
TRBJ2-2	.	TRBV6-6	13	many	TGTGCCAGCAGTTACCGGGTTCCCGGGGAGCTGTTTTTT	CASSYRVPGELFF
TRBJ2-5	.	TRBV28	13	many	TGTGCCAGCAGCAGCCCAAGGCAAGAGACCCAGTACTTC	CASSSPRQETQYF
TRBJ2-5	.	TRBV14	15	many	TGTGCCAGCAGCCAAGTGGGGATACGGCTGGAGACCCAGTACTTC	CASSQVGIRLETQYF
TRBJ2-1	.	TRBV5-1	14	.	TGCGCCAGCAGCTTGATGGGTACAGGGAATGAGCAGTTCTTC	CASSLMGTGNEQFF
TRBJ2-5	TRBD1	TRBV20-1	14	many	TGCAGTGCTACCTACAGGGGTTCAATCGAGACCCAGTACTTC	CSATYRGSIETQYF
TRBJ2-6	.	TRBV23-1	18	.	TGCGCCAGCAGTCAATTGTCCCAGATCCACTCTGGGGCCAACGTCCTGACTTTC	CASSQLSQIHSGANVLTF
TRBJ2-7	.	TRBV12-3/TRBV12-4	15	many	TGTGCCAGCAGTATCCCGGGACTGGGGTTTTTTGAGCAGTACTTC	CASSIPGLGFFEQYF
TRBJ2-7	.	TRBV29-1	14	many	TGCAGCGTATCACCCAGGGGAGGTCGACACGAGCAGTACTTC	CSVSPRGGRHEQYF
TRBJ2-5	.	TRBV24-1	14	many	TGTGCCACCAGTAGCGACAGGAACCAAGAGACCCAGTACTTC	CATSSDRNQETQYF
TRBJ2-7	TRBD1	TRBV7-9	16	.	TGTGCCAGCAGCTATCGAACAGGGGGCGTCCCTCACGAGCAGTACTTC	CASSYRTGGVPHEQYF
TRBJ1-1	.	TRBV6-2/TRBV6-3	15	many	TGTGCCAGCAGTCGACAGGACCCTCGGAGTGGTGAAGCTTTCTTT	CASSRQDPRSGEAFF
TRBJ2-5	TRBD2	TRBV28	15	few	TGTGCCAGCAGTCTGGGACTAGCGGGAGGGGAGACCCAGTACTTC	CASSLGLAGGETQYF
TRBJ2-7	.	TRBV28	15	many	TGTGCCAGCAGTCGCGGCGGCGGCCTTGAGAACGAGCAGTACTTC	CASSRGGGLENEQYF
TRBJ1-5	.	TRBV7-2	14	few	TGTGCCAGCAGCTGGAGGCTAAGCAATCAGCCCCAGCATTTT	CASSWRLSNQPQHF
TRBJ2-3	.	TRBV6-6	12	many	TGTGCCAGCAGTTACTCTGGGGATACGCAGTATTTT	CASSYSGDTQYF
TRBJ1-1	.	TRBV28	15	many	TGTGCCAGCAGTCAGTCTGCCCGACGTACCAGGGAAGCTTTCTTT	CASSQSARRTREAFF
TRBJ2-7	TRBD2	TRBV19	13	many	TGTGCCAGTAGCGTAGCGGGAGTACACGAGCAGTACTTC	CASSVAGVHEQYF
TRBJ2-6	.	TRBV6-2/TRBV6-3	18	many	TGTGTCAGCAGTTACTCGAACAGGAAAAGGTCTGGGGCCAACGTCCTGACTTTC	CVSSYSNRKRSGANVLTF
TRBJ1-1	.	TRBV2	13	many	TGTGCCAGCAGGACAGAGATGAACACTGAAGCTTTCTTT	CASRTEMNTEAFF
TRBJ1-1	.	TRBV7-2	16	many	TGTGCCAGCAGCTTCGCACTCCGGGCCCGGGGAACTGAAGCTTTCTTT	CASSFALRARGTEAFF
TRBJ2-7	TRBD1	TRBV28	14	many	TGTGCCAGCACCAAGACAGGGAATAACTACGAGCAGTACTTC	CASTKTGNNYEQYF
TRBJ1-5	.	TRBV29-1	12	few	TGCAGCGTTGCACAGGGAAATCAGCCCCAGCATTTT	CSVAQGNQPQHF
TRBJ2-5	.	TRBV3-1	13	.	TGTGCCAGCAGCCGGCCTAGCCAAGAGACCCAGTACTTC	CASSRPSQETQYF
TRBJ2-3	TRBD2	TRBV29-1	13	.	TGCAGCGTGGGACTAGCGGGAGTCTATACGCAGTATTTT	CSVGLAGVYTQYF
TRBJ2-5	TRBD1	TRBV7-9	14	many	TGTGCCAGCACCCGGGACAGGTGGGGTGCAGACCAGTACTTC	CASTRDRWGADQYF
TRBJ1-1	TRBD1	TRBV28	12	many	TGTGCCAGCAGTTTTCGGGACAGGGGAGCTTTCTTT	CASSFRDRGAFF
TRBJ2-2	TRBD1	TRBV20-1	14	many	TGCAGTGCTAGAGGGACAGGGAACACCGGGGAGCTGTTTTTT	CSARGTGNTGELFF
TRBJ2-2	.	TRBV12-3/TRBV12-4	15	.	TGTGCCCGCAGTCCGGAGAGGGGAAACACCGGGGAGCTGTTTTTT	CARSPERGNTGELFF
TRBJ1-5	.	TRBV10-2	16	many	TGCGCCAGCAGTGGGGGGTACAGGAATAGCAATCAGCCCCAGCATTTT	CASSGGYRNSNQPQHF
TRBJ2-3	.	TRBV19	13	few	TGTGCCAGTAGTATAGAACCACGAGATACGCAGTATTTT	CASSIEPRDTQYF
TRBJ2-5	TRBD2	TRBV7-2	13	few	TGTGCCAGCAGCGTTAGCGGGGGAAAGACCCAGTACTTC	CASSVSGGKTQYF
TRBJ2-2	TRBD2	TRBV28	15	medium-sized	TGTGCCAGCAGCTTAGCGGGTGGGGGCACCGGGGAGCTGTTTTTT	CASSLAGGGTGELFF